This T cell receptor (beta chain) originates from a study of OX40 agonist ivuxolimab in advanced cancers. Produced via immunoSEQ multiplex PCR; TCRdb's table is partial and in-frame only. The table includes some 14,000 clones, 80% to 90% detected once. The germline V gene encodes CDR1 MNHEY and CDR2 SMNVEV (reference sequence). CDR3 length equals 15 residues. V was clipped by 5 bases and J by 4 bases; unmatched bases: 10. The J gene is TRBJ1-1, the V gene TRBV27; 7 bases match TRBD1. The clonotype was recovered from an adult with an advanced solid tumor such as melanoma, head and neck, liver or kidney cancer. The source was CD4+ or CD8+ T cells sorted from blood, collected in a trial of the OX40 agonist ivuxolimab. The CDR3: CASSRQTGRGTEAFF. The CDR3, as DNA: TGTGCCAGCAGTCGACAGACAGGGAGGGGCACTGAAGCTTTCTTT.